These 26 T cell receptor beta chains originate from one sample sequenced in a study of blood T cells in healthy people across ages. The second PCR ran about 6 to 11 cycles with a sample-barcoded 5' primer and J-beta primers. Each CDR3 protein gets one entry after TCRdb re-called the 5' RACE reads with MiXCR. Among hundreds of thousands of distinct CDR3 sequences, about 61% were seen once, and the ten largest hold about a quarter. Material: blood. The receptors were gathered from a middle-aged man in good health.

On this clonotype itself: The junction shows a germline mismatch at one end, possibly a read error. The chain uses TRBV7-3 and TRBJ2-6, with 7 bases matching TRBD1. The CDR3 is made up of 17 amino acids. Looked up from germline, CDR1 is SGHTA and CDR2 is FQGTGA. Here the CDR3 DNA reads TGTGCCAGCAGCATAACAGGGGTGGACTCTAGGGCCAACGTCCTGACTTTC. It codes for CASSITGVDSRANVLTF.

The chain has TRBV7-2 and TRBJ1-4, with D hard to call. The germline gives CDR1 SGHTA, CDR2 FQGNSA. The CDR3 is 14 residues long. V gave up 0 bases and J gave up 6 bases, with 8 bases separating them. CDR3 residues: CASSLASFDEKLFF. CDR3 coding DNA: TGTGCCAGCAGCTTAGCGTCTTTTGATGAAAAACTGTTTTTT.

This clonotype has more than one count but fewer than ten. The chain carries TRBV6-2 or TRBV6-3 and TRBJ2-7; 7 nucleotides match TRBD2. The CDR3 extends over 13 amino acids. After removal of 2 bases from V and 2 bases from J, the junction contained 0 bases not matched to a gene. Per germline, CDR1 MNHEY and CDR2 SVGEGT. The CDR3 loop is CASSYGTTYEQYF. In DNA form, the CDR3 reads TGTGCCAGCAGTTACGGGACTACCTACGAGCAGTACTTC.

The DNA of the CDR3 is TGTGCCAGCAGCCAATTTATGGCCACAGCAGCGGACCAAGAGACCCAGTACTTC. Residues: CASSQFMATAADQETQYF. The gene calls are TRBV3-1 and TRBJ2-5, with D maybe TRBD2 (5 bases). This CDR3 comprises 18 residues. CDR1 and CDR2 from the germline V gene are LGHDT and YNNKEL (reference sequence). V lost 2 bases, J lost 0 bases, and 19 bases lay in between.

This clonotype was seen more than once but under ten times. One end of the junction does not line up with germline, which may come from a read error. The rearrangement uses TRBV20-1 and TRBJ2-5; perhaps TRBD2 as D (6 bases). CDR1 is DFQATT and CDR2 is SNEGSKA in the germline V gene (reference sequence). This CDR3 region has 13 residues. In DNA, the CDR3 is TGCAGTGCCAGAGGGAGGCTCGGTGAGACCCAGTACTTC. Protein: CSARGRLGETQYF.

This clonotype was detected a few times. The CDR3 reads CASSLEPYRGYEQYF. In nucleotides, the CDR3 is TGTGCCAGCAGCTTGGAACCCTATCGGGGGTACGAGCAGTACTTC. The chain employs TRBV5-6 and TRBJ2-7; possible D gene TRBD2, 6 bases. The ends were cut back, 0 bases at V and 4 bases at J, with 14 bases in the middle. CDR3 length equals 15 residues. Germline CDR1 and CDR2: SGHDT and YYEEEE.

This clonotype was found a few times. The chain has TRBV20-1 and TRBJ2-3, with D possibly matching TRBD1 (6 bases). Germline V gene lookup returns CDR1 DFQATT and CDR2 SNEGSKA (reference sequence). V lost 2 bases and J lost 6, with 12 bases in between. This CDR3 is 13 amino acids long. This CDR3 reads CSARPQGLDTQYF. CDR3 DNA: TGCAGTGCTAGACCCCAGGGGTTGGATACGCAGTATTTT.

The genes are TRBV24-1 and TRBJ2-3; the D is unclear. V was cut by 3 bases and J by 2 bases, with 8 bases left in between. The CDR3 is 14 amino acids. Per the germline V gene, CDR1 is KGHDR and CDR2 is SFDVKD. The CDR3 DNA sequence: TGTGCCACCAGTGATCCGCTAACCACAGATACGCAGTATTTT. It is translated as CATSDPLTTDTQYF.

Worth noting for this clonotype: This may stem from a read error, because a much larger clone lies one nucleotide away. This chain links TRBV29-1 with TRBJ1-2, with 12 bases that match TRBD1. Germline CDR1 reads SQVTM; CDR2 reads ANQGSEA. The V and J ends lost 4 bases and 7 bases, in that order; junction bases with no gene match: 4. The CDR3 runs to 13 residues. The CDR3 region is CSVGGQGARGYTF. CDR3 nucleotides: TGCAGCGTTGGGGGACAGGGGGCCCGTGGCTACACCTTC. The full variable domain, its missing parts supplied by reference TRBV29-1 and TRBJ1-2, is SAVISQKPSRDICQRGTSLTIQCQVDSQVTMMFWYRQQPGQSLTLIATANQGSEATYESGFVIDKFPISRPNLTFSTLTVSNMSPEDSSIYLCSVGGQGARGYTFGSGTRLTVV.

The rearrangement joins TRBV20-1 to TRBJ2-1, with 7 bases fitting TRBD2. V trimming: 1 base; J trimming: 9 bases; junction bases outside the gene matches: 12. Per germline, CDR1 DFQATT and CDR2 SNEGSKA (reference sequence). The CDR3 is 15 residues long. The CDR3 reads CSARAPGPTGGEQFF. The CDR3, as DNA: TGCAGTGCTAGAGCCCCCGGCCCAACGGGAGGTGAGCAGTTCTTC.

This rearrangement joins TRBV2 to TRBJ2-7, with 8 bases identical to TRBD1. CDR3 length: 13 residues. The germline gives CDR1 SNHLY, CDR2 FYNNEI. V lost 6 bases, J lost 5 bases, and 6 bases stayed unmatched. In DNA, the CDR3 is TGTGCCAGCAGGACCGACAGGGGCAACGAGCAGTACTTC. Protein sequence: CASRTDRGNEQYF.

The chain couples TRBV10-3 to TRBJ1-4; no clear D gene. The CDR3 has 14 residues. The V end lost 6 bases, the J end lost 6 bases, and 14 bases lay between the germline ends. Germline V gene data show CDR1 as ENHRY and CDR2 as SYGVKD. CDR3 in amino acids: CAIRARAEDEKLFF. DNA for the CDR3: TGTGCCATCAGGGCGAGGGCTGAAGATGAAAAACTGTTTTTT.

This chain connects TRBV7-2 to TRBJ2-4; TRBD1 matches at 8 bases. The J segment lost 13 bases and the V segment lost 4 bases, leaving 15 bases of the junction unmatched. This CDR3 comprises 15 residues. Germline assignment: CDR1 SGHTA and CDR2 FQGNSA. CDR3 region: CASSSSSDRAGEQYF. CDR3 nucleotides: TGTGCCAGCAGCTCCTCCTCGGACAGGGCCGGGGAGCAGTACTTC.

Written as DNA, the CDR3 is TGTGCCAGCAGTTGGGCTAGCCTCGATGAGCAGTACTTC. Its protein product is CASSWASLDEQYF. The chain couples TRBV2 to TRBJ2-5; D might be TRBD2 (5 bases). CDR1 and CDR2 from the germline V gene are SNHLY and FYNNEI. The CDR3 is made up of 13 amino acids. The V gene lost 5 bases and the J gene lost 11 bases, with 18 bases spanning the gap. The full variable domain, completed using reference TRBV2 and TRBJ2-5, is EPEVTQTPSHQVTQMGQEVILRCVPISNHLYFYWYRQILGQKVEFLVSFYNNEISEKSEIFDDQFSVERPDGSNFTLKIRSTKLEDSAMYFCASSWASLDEQYFGPGTRLLVL.

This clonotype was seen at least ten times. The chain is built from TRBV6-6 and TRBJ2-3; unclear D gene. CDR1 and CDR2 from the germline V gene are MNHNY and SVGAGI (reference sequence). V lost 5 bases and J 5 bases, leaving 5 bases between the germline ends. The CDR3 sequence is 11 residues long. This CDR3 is CASSGLDTQYF. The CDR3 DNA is TGTGCCAGCAGTGGTCTAGATACGCAGTATTTT.

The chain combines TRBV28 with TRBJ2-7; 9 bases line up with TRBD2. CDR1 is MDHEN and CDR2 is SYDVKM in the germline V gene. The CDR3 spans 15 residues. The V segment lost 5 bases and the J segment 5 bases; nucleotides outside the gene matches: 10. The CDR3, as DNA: TGTGCCAGCAGTCCCGCGGGGGGGCCGTTACACGAGCAGTACTTC. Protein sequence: CASSPAGGPLHEQYF.

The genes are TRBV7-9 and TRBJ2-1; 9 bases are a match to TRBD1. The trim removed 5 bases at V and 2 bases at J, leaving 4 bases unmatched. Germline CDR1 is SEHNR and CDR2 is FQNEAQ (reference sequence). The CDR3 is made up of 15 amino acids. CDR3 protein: CASSGQGTTYNEQFF. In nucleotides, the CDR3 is TGTGCCAGCAGCGGACAGGGGACCACCTACAATGAGCAGTTCTTC. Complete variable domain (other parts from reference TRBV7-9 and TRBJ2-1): DTGVSQNPRHKITKRGQNVTFRCDPISEHNRLYWYRQTLGQGPEFLTYFQNEAQLEKSRLLSDRFSAERPKGSFSTLEIQRTEQGDSAMYLCASSGQGTTYNEQFFGPGTRLTVL.

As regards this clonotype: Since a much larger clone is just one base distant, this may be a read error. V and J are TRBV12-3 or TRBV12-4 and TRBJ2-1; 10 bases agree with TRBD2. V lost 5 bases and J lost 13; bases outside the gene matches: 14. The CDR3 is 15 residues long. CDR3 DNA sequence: TGTGCCAGCAGTCCCAGGACTAGCGGCAAAGAGACCCAGTTCTTC. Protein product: CASSPRTSGKETQFF.

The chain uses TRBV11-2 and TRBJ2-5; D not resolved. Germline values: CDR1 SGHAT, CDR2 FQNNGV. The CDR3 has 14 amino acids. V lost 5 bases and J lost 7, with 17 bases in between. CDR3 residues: CASSQPVGGGTQYF. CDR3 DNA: TGTGCCAGCAGCCAGCCCGTCGGTGGTGGGACCCAGTACTTC.

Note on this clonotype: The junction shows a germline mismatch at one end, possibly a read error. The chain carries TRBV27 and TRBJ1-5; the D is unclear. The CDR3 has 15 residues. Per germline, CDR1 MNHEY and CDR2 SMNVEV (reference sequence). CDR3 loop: CASSLFGRFNLPQHF. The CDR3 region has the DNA TGTGCCAGCAGTTTATTTGGCAGGTTCAATCTGCCCCAGCATTTT.

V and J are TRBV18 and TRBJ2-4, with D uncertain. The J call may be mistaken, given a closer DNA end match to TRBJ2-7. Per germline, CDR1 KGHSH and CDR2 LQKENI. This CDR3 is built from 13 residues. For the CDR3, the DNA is TGTGCCAGCTCACCAAAGGCCCCCTACGAGCAGTACTTC. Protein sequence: CASSPKAPYEQYF.

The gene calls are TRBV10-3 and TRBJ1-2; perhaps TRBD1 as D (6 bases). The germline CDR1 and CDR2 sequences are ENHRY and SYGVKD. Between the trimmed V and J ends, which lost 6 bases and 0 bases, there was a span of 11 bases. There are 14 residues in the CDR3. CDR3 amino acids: CAIRGAAANYGYTF. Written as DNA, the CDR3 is TGTGCCATCAGGGGGGCGGCAGCTAACTATGGCTACACCTTC.

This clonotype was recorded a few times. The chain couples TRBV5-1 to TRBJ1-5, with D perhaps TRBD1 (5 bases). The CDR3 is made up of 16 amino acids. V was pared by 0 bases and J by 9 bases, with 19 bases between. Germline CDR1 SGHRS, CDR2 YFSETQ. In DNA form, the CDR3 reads TGCGCCAGCAGCTTGGAGGGGCCAGGAGGGGCGCGGCCCCAGCATTTT. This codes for CASSLEGPGGARPQHF. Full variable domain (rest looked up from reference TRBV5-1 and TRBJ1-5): KAGVTQTPRYLIKTRGQQVTLSCSPISGHRSVSWYQQTPGQGLQFLFEYFSETQRNKGNFPGRFSGRQFSNSRSEMNVSTLELGDSALYLCASSLEGPGGARPQHFGDGTRLSIL.

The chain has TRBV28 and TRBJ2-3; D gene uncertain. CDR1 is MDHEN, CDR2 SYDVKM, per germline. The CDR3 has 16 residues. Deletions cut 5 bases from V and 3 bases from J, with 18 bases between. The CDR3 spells CASSPSRRAWTDTQYF. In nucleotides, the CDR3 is TGTGCCAGCAGTCCTAGTCGTAGGGCCTGGACAGATACGCAGTATTTT.

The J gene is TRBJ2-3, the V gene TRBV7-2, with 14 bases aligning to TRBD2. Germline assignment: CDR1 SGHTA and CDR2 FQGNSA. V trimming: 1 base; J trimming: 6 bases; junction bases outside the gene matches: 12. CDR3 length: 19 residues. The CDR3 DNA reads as TGTGCCAGCAGCTTAGAAAACCGGGGGACTAGCGGGAGTAGGGATACGCAGTATTTT. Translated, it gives CASSLENRGTSGSRDTQYF. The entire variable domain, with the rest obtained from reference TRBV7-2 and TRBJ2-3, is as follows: GAGVSQSPSNKVTEKGKDVELRCDPISGHTALYWYRQSLGQGLEFLIYFQGNSAPDKSGLPSDRFSAERTGGSVSTLTIQRTQQEDSAVYLCASSLENRGTSGSRDTQYFGPGTRLTVL.

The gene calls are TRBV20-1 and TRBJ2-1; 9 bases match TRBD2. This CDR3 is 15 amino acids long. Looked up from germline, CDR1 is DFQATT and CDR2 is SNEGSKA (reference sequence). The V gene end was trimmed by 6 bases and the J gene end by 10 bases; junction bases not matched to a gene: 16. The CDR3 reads CSAKDTSGRLTEQFF. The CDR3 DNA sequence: TGCAGTGCAAAAGATACTAGCGGGCGCCTGACGGAGCAGTTCTTC.